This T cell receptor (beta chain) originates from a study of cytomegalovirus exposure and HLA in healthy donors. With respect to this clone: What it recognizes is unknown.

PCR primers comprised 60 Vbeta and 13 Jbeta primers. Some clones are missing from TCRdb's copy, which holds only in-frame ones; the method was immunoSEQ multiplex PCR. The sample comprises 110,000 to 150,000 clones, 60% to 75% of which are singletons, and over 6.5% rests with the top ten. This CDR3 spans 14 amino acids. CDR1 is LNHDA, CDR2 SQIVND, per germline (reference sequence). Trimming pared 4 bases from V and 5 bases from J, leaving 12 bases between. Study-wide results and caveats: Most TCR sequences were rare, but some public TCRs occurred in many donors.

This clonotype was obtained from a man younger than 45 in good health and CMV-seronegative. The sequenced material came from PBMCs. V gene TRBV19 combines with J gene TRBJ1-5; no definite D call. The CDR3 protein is CASSTQRNYQPQHF. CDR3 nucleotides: TGTGCCAGTAGTACTCAGAGGAACTATCAGCCCCAGCATTTT.